The T cell receptor (beta chain) described here comes from a study of cytomegalovirus exposure and HLA in healthy donors. General study results and limits: Per published accounts, TCR beta sequences correctly predicted the HLA-A and HLA-B alleles of most subjects. Later work found that TCR association rates differed between HLA loci; DRB1 had the most and HLA-C the fewest. Researchers reported that a few CMV-associated chains were confirmed in vitro as CMV antigen-specific. Follow-up analysis later connected one missense variant in DCLRE1C with trimming of TCR beta V- and J-genes.

13 Jbeta primers and 60 Vbeta primers were used for the PCR. Profiled with immunoSEQ multiplex PCR; TCRdb holds only in-frame clones, not every one. The table lists under 200,000 clones, roughly 72% of them singletons. The sample holds a few counts of this clone. Its matching antigen is unknown. Germline V gene data show CDR1 as SGHTS and CDR2 as YDEGEE. V gave up 0 bases and J gave up 7 bases; unmatched junction bases: 5. CDR3 length equals 16 residues. Source material: PBMCs. The sequence was collected from a woman aged 25 to 39 in good health and CMV-seropositive. V gene TRBV5-8 combines with J gene TRBJ2-1; 12 nucleotides line up with TRBD2. CDR3 sequence reads: CASSLGLAGAGNEQFF. For the CDR3, the DNA is TGTGCCAGCAGCTTGGGACTAGCGGGAGCTGGTAATGAGCAGTTCTTC.